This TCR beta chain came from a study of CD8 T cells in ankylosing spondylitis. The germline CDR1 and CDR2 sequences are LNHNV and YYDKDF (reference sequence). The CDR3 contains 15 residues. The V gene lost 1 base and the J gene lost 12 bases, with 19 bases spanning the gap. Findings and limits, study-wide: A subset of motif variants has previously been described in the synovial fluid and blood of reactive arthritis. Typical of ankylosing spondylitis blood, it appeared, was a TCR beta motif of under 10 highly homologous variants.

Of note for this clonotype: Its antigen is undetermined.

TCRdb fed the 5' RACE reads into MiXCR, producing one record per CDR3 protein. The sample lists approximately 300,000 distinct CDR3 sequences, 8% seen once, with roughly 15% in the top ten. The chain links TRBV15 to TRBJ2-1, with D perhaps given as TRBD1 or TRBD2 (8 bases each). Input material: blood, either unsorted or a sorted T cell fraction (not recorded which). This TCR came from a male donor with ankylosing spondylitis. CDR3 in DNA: TGTGCCACCAGCAGAGCAGGGGGCGCGGGAGGTCGGCAGTTCTTC. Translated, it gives CATSRAGGAGGRQFF.